A single sample is the source of the 26 T cell receptor beta chains below, sequenced in a study of T cell responses to AZD1222 COVID-19 vaccine. Generated by immunoSEQ multiplex PCR, the TCRdb table keeps only in-frame clones and is missing some. The sample carries 130,000 to 150,000 clones, approximately 90% recorded once. The specimen was peripheral blood, collected on day 0 of AZD1222 vaccination. The receptors shown here come from an adult in good health.

J is TRBJ1-5 and V is TRBV6-4; TRBD1 is a possible D gene (5 bases). Trimming cost V 6 bases and J 10 bases, with 19 bases left between them. The CDR3 runs 14 residues. Germline-derived CDR1 and CDR2 are MRHNA and SNTAGT. Here the CDR3 DNA reads TGTGCCAGCAGCGATGAACCGACAGTCCAACCCCAGCATTTT. This encodes CASSDEPTVQPQHF.

This chain connects TRBV30 to TRBJ1-4, with 9 bases fitting TRBD1. The germline CDR1 and CDR2 sequences are GTSNPN and SVGIG (reference sequence). The CDR3 totals 14 residues. Losses at the gene ends were 3 bases for V and 8 bases for J; bases not matched to a gene: 7. The CDR3 DNA reads as TGTGCCTGGAGCGCCGGGACAGGGACCGAAAAACTGTTTTTT. It specifies CAWSAGTGTEKLFF.

This clone was seen a single time. This chain uses TRBV19 with TRBJ2-7, with 7 bases identical to TRBD1. Trimming took 3 bases from V and 3 from J; bases not matched to a gene: 8. Germline lookup yields CDR1 LNHDA and CDR2 SQIVND (reference sequence). This CDR3 has 15 amino acids. The CDR3 region has the DNA TGTGCCAGTAGTATCGGCAGGGGGATGATCTACGAGCAGTACTTC. Translated, it gives CASSIGRGMIYEQYF. Together with reference TRBV19 and TRBJ2-7, the CDR3 gives the full variable domain: DGGITQSPKYLFRKEGQNVTLSCEQNLNHDAMYWYRQDPGQGLRLIYYSQIVNDFQKGDIAEGYSVSREKKESFPLTVTSAQKNPTAFYLCASSIGRGMIYEQYFGPGTRLTVT.

This chain joins TRBV12-3 or TRBV12-4 and TRBJ1-1; D uncertain. V shed 3 bases and J shed 1 base, with 6 bases lying between them. This CDR3 is built from 13 residues. CDR3 residues: CASSFAGNTEAFF. In DNA form, the CDR3 reads TGTGCCAGCAGTTTTGCGGGGAACACTGAAGCTTTCTTT.

The chain joins TRBV30 to TRBJ1-5; D gene uncertain. The CDR3 is 13 residues long. Germline-derived CDR1 and CDR2 are GTSNPN and SVGIG (reference sequence). Trimming shortened V by 2 bases and J by 3 bases, and 8 bases separated the two germline ends. For the CDR3, the DNA is TGTGCCTGGAGTAAGGGAGCCAATCAGCCCCAGCATTTT. Amino acids: CAWSKGANQPQHF.

This rearrangement joins TRBV27 to TRBJ2-7, with D uncertain. CDR3 length: 13 residues. The V gene lost 4 bases and the J gene lost 6 bases, with 13 bases spanning the gap. Per germline, CDR1 MNHEY and CDR2 SMNVEV (reference sequence). The CDR3 coding sequence is TGTGCCAGCAGTTCCCGAGTGGGTGTCGAGCAGTACTTC. Translation gives CASSSRVGVEQYF.

The chain is built from TRBV4-2 and TRBJ2-7, with no clear D. The ends were cut back, 3 bases at V and 2 bases at J, with 5 bases in the middle. Germline CDR1 reads LGHNA; CDR2 reads YNFKEQ. The CDR3 totals 12 residues. CDR3 sequence (DNA): TGTGCCAGCAGCCAGGGCCCCTACGAGCAGTACTTC. The encoded protein is CASSQGPYEQYF.

The chain recombines TRBV10-3 with TRBJ1-6; tentatively, D is TRBD1 (6 bases). Trimming pared 10 bases from V and 10 bases from J, leaving 17 bases between. The length of the CDR3 is 13 residues. Germline V lookup: CDR1 ENHRY, CDR2 SYGVKD. CDR3 nucleotide sequence: TGTGCCACCCATTATGGGGGCGCATCACCCCTCCACTTT. It specifies CATHYGGASPLHF.

The chain combines TRBV6-5 with TRBJ2-2, with D perhaps TRBD2 (6 bases). The CDR3 has 14 residues. Germline V CDR1 and CDR2: MNHEY, SVGAGI. The ends were cut back, 7 bases at V and 5 bases at J, with 14 bases in the middle. CDR3 residues: CASTLGRGTGELFF. The CDR3 bases are TGTGCCAGCACCTTAGGTCGGGGGACCGGGGAGCTGTTTTTT.

The rearrangement joins TRBV5-4 to TRBJ2-7; D unresolved. CDR3 size: 13 residues. The ends were cut back, 4 bases at V and 0 bases at J, with 8 bases in the middle. The germline gives CDR1 SGHNT, CDR2 YYREEE (reference sequence). The CDR3 DNA sequence: TGTGCCAGCAGCCCCACGAGCTCCTACGAGCAGTACTTC. Its protein product is CASSPTSSYEQYF.

The chain recombines TRBV7-9 with TRBJ2-7; 10 nucleotides align to TRBD1. Germline-derived CDR1 and CDR2 are SEHNR and FQNEAQ (reference sequence). This CDR3 contains 13 residues. J gave up 2 bases and V 10 bases, and 5 bases lay outside the gene matches. The CDR3 DNA reads TGTGCCATCCTGGGACAGGGGACCTACGAGCAGTACTTC. Encoded protein: CAILGQGTYEQYF. Variable domain in full (rest from reference TRBV7-9 and TRBJ2-7): DTGVSQNPRHKITKRGQNVTFRCDPISEHNRLYWYRQTLGQGPEFLTYFQNEAQLEKSRLLSDRFSAERPKGSFSTLEIQRTEQGDSAMYLCAILGQGTYEQYFGPGTRLTVT.

This chain connects TRBV6-6 to TRBJ2-5, with a tentative D call TRBD1 (6 bases). V was pared by 4 bases and J by 4 bases, with 13 bases between. CDR1 MNHNY and CDR2 SVGAGI come from the germline V gene (reference sequence). This CDR3 spans 14 amino acids. In DNA, the CDR3 is TGTGCCAGCAGTTTCACAGGGAGTCGAGAGACCCAGTACTTC. This encodes CASSFTGSRETQYF.

The rearrangement links TRBV6-5 to TRBJ2-2, with TRBD2 matching 10 bases. Per germline, CDR1 MNHEY and CDR2 SVGAGI. V shed 7 bases and J 4 bases; nucleotides not matched to a gene: 6. This CDR3 has 15 amino acids. Here the CDR3 reads CASMLAGVGTGELFF. In DNA form, the CDR3 reads TGTGCCAGCATGCTAGCGGGAGTCGGCACCGGGGAGCTGTTTTTT.

This clone occurred once. The rearrangement links TRBV28 to TRBJ2-1, with no clear D. Germline V gives CDR1 MDHEN, CDR2 SYDVKM. V dropped 3 bases and J dropped 6 bases, with 6 bases sitting between them. This CDR3 is built from 12 residues. The CDR3 spells CASSLRSNEQFF. The CDR3 DNA follows: TGTGCCAGCAGTTTGCGGAGCAATGAGCAGTTCTTC.

The chain carries TRBV7-2 and TRBJ1-2; D uncertain. Trimming shortened V by 4 bases and J by 7 bases, and 22 bases separated the two germline ends. The CDR3 spans 16 residues. Germline CDR1 and CDR2: SGHTA and FQGNSA. CDR3 protein: CASSSRFKGLLGGYTF. DNA of the CDR3: TGTGCCAGCAGCTCCCGATTTAAAGGCCTCCTTGGTGGCTACACCTTC. Full variable domain (outside the CDR3, taken from reference TRBV7-2 and TRBJ1-2): GAGVSQSPSNKVTEKGKDVELRCDPISGHTALYWYRQSLGQGLEFLIYFQGNSAPDKSGLPSDRFSAERTGGSVSTLTIQRTQQEDSAVYLCASSSRFKGLLGGYTFGSGTRLTVV.

V is TRBV5-1 and J is TRBJ1-1; 9 nucleotides line up with TRBD1. Germline-derived CDR1 and CDR2 are SGHRS and YFSETQ. CDR3 length equals 16 residues. V was clipped by 6 bases and J by 0 bases; unmatched bases: 9. Written as DNA, the CDR3 is TGCGCCAGCACCCGGACAGGGGACCGCATGAACACTGAAGCTTTCTTT. Protein product: CASTRTGDRMNTEAFF.

The genes are TRBV15 and TRBJ1-3, with D tentatively TRBD1 (5 bases). CDR3 size: 15 residues. Trimming took 0 bases from V and 3 from J, leaving 9 bases between them. Per germline, CDR1 LNHNV and CDR2 YYDKDF (reference sequence). The DNA for the CDR3 is TGTGCCACCAGCAGAGATAGGGGCTATGGAAACACCATATATTTT. Translating gives CATSRDRGYGNTIYF.

V gene TRBV7-9 combines with J gene TRBJ2-1; D is perhaps TRBD2 (6 bases). Germline values: CDR1 SEHNR, CDR2 FQNEAQ (reference sequence). This CDR3 contains 13 residues. The V end was cut by 5 bases, the J end by 11 bases, with 16 bases between. The CDR3 coding sequence is TGTGCCAGCAGCCCGGCGGGATCGATGCAGCAGTTCTTC. The encoded protein is CASSPAGSMQQFF.

The chain uses TRBV18 and TRBJ2-1; D could derive from TRBD1 or TRBD2 (5 bases each). CDR1 KGHSH and CDR2 LQKENI come from the germline V gene. The ends were cut back, 6 bases at V and 10 bases at J, with 19 bases in the middle. The CDR3 loop spans 14 amino acids. CDR3 bases: TGTGCCAGCTCGTACTCCGGGACCACCGACGAGCAGTTCTTC. Residues: CASSYSGTTDEQFF. The whole variable domain, filled in from reference TRBV18 and TRBJ2-1, reads NAGVMQNPRHLVRRRGQEARLRCSPMKGHSHVYWYRQLPEEGLKFMVYLQKENIIDESGMPKERFSAEFPKEGPSILRIQQVVRGDSAAYFCASSYSGTTDEQFFGPGTRLTVL.

V usage is TRBV28 and J usage is TRBJ1-2; 12 bases map to TRBD1. V was clipped by 5 bases and J by 5 bases; unmatched bases: 9. The CDR3 totals 16 residues. The germline V gene encodes CDR1 MDHEN and CDR2 SYDVKM. CDR3 DNA: TGTGCCAGCAGTACCTGGGGGACAGGGGGCAGGTATGGCTACACCTTC. Encoded protein: CASSTWGTGGRYGYTF.

The chain employs TRBV11-2 and TRBJ1-5; D gene uncertain. Per germline, CDR1 SGHAT and CDR2 FQNNGV. CDR3 length: 15 amino acids. V lost 5 bases, J lost 6 bases, and 17 bases lay in between. The CDR3 nucleotides are TGTGCCAGCAGCCCCGGGAGAAGGGCGAGTCAGCCCCAGCATTTT. It specifies CASSPGRRASQPQHF.

This chain joins TRBV28 and TRBJ2-5; 13 bases align to TRBD2. Germline trimming cut 4 bases from V and 1 base from J; bases unmatched to any gene: 3. The CDR3 is 16 residues long. CDR1 MDHEN and CDR2 SYDVKM come from the germline V gene. The CDR3: CASSWGTSGVQETQYF. Here the CDR3 DNA reads TGTGCCAGCAGTTGGGGGACTAGCGGGGTCCAAGAGACCCAGTACTTC.

The chain combines TRBV27 with TRBJ1-5; D gene unclear. CDR1 and CDR2 (germline): MNHEY, SMNVEV (reference sequence). The CDR3 covers 15 residues. Trimming stripped 2 bases from V and 0 bases from J, with 8 bases between. CDR3 in amino acids: CASSLRVPSNQPQHF. DNA of the CDR3: TGTGCCAGCAGTTTACGGGTACCTAGCAATCAGCCCCAGCATTTT.

The chain joins TRBV30 to TRBJ2-1; tentative D call: TRBD1 (5 bases). Per germline, CDR1 GTSNPN and CDR2 SVGIG (reference sequence). This CDR3 contains 13 residues. V lost 5 bases and J 8 bases, leaving 16 bases between the germline ends. The CDR3 DNA follows: TGTGCCTGGTTAAAGGGGATTGCGGATGAGCAGTTCTTC. Translation: CAWLKGIADEQFF.

This chain uses TRBV7-2 with TRBJ2-1; weak D call: TRBD1 (7 bases). The germline V gene encodes CDR1 SGHTA and CDR2 FQGNSA. The CDR3 loop spans 14 amino acids. V lost 4 bases and J 6 bases, leaving 13 bases between the germline ends. CDR3: CASSSNRGGNEQFF. CDR3 bases: TGTGCCAGCAGCTCAAACAGGGGAGGCAATGAGCAGTTCTTC.

The rearrangement links TRBV7-2 to TRBJ2-3; TRBD2 agrees at 8 bases. The CDR3 totals 15 residues. Germline V CDR1 and CDR2: SGHTA, FQGNSA. Unmatched junction bases numbered 4, after V lost 1 base and J lost 4 bases. The CDR3 DNA reads as TGTGCCAGCAGCTTAGTTGGCGGGGGGTCAGATACGCAGTATTTT. It encodes CASSLVGGGSDTQYF.